One TCR beta chain is described in this entry. The data stem from a study of blood T cell repertoires in COVID-19. The assay was immunoSEQ multiplex PCR, and TCRdb's table has in-frame clones only and misses some. The sample contains roughly 40,000 clones, about 90% of which appear only once. Germline V gene sequence: CDR1 MDHEN, CDR2 SYDVKM. The germline V and J ends were trimmed by 6 bases and 0 bases, with 16 bases remaining between them. This CDR3 region has 16 residues. The source material was peripheral blood. This receptor was taken from a man aged 50 to 59 with active COVID-19. V is TRBV28 and J is TRBJ2-3; D possibly corresponds to TRBD2 (7 bases). CDR3 sequence (DNA): TGTGCCAGCAGCCTCCGGGGGGCGTCCAGCACAGATACGCAGTATTTT. Amino acids: CASSLRGASSTDTQYF.